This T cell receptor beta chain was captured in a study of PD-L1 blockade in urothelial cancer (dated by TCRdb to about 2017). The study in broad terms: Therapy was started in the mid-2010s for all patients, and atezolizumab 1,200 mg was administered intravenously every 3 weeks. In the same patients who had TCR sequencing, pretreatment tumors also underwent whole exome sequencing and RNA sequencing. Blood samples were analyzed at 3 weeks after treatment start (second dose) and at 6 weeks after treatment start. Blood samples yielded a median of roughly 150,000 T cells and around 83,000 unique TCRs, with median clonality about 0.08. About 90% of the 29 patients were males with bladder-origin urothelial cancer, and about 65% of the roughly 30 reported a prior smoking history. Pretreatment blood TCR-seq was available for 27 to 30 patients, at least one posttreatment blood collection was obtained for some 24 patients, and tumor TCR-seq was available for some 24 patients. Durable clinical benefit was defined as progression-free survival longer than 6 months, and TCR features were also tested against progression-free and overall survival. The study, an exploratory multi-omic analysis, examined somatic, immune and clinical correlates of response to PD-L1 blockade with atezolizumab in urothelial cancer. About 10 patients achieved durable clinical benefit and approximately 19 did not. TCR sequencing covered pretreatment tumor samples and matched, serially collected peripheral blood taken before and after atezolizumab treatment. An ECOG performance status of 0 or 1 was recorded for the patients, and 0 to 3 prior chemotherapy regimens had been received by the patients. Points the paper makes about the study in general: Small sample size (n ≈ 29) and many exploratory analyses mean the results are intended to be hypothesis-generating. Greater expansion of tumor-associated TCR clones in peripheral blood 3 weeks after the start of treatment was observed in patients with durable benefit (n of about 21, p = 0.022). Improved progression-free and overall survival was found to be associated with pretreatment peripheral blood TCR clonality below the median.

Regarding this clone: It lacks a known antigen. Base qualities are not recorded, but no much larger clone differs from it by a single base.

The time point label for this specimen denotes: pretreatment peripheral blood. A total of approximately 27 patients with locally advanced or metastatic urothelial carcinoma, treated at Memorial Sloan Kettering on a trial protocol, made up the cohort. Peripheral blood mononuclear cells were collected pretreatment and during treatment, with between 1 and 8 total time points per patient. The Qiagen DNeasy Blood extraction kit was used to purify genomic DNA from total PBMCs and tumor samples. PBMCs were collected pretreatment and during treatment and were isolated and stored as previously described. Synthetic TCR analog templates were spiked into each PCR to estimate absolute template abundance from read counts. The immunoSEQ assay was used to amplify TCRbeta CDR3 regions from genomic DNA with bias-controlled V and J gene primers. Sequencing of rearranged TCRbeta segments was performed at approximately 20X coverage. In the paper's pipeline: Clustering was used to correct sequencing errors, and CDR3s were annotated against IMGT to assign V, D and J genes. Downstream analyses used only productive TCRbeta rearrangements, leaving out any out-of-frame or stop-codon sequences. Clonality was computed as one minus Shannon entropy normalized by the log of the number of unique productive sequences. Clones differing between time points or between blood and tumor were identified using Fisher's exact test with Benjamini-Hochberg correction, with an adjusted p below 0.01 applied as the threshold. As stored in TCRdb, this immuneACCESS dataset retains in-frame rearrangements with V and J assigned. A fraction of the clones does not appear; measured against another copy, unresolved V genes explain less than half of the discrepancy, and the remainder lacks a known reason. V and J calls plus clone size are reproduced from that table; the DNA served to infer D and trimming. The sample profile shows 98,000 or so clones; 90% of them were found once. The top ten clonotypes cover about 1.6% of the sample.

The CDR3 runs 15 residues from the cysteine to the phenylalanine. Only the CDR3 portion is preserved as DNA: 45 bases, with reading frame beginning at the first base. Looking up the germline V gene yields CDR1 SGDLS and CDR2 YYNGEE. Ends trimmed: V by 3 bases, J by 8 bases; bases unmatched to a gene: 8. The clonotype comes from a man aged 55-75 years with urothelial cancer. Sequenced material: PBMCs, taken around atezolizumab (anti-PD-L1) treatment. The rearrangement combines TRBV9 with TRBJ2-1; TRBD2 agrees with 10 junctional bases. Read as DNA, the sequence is TGTGCCAGCAGCGGGAGCGGGAGGGCCTTGGATGAGCAGTTCTTC. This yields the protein CASSGSGRALDEQFF. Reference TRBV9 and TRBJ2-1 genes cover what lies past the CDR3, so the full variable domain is DSGVTQTPKHLITATGQRVTLRCSPRSGDLSVYWYQQSLDQGLQFLIQYYNGEERAKGNILERFSAQQFPDLHSELNLSSLELGDSALYFCASSGSGRALDEQFFGPGTRLTVL.